This TCR beta chain originates from a study of blood T cell repertoires in COVID-19. For the study at large: PBMCs, B-cell-depleted T cells, or T cells were the source of the cDNA or gDNA that made up the material.

The CDR3 length is 13 residues. The germline gives CDR1 SGHTA, CDR2 FQGNSA. The V gene lost 3 bases and the J gene lost 3 bases, with 8 bases spanning the gap. Clones were read by immunoSEQ multiplex PCR, and TCRdb kept only the in-frame ones, dropping some. The sample comprises about 110,000 clones, approximately 81% of which are singletons, and about 13% rests with the top ten. The sample was peripheral blood. This receptor was taken from a human donor in a cohort sampled during active COVID-19. V and J are TRBV7-2 and TRBJ1-1, with TRBD1 as a possible D gene (5 bases). CDR3 protein: CASSLGLHTEAFF. CDR3 DNA sequence: TGTGCCAGCAGCTTGGGGCTACACACTGAAGCTTTCTTT.